This T cell receptor (beta chain) is drawn from a study of response to subunit inactivated influenza vaccine. TCRdb ran MiXCR on the RT-PCR reads and lists one entry per CDR3 protein. The table records about 540,000 distinct CDR3 sequences, less than 25% of them present only once. The same sample was also studied in work on T cells expressing NK-cell markers. As reported in that work: A 5'RACE template switching approach incorporating UMIs was used to make TCR beta cDNA. The dominant NKG2C+ clonotypes represented about 1.0-7.0% of CD8+ T cells in several donors. Researchers report these clonotypes also headed the CD3+CD56-NKG2C+ fraction in four donors.

This sequence originates from a man in his fifties who received an inactivated influenza vaccine. Sample: CD4+ T cells sorted from PBMCs, taken roughly 13 days after vaccination.

CDR3: CASSSPTGQGGRYEQYF. CDR3 nucleotides: TGCGCCAGCAGCTCCCCGACGGGGCAGGGCGGGAGATACGAGCAGTACTTC. The rearrangement joins TRBV5-1 to TRBJ2-7; 7 nucleotides agree with TRBD2. The CDR3 sequence is 17 residues long. The germline V gene encodes CDR1 SGHRS and CDR2 YFSETQ. V shed 3 bases and J 4 bases; nucleotides not matched to a gene: 16.